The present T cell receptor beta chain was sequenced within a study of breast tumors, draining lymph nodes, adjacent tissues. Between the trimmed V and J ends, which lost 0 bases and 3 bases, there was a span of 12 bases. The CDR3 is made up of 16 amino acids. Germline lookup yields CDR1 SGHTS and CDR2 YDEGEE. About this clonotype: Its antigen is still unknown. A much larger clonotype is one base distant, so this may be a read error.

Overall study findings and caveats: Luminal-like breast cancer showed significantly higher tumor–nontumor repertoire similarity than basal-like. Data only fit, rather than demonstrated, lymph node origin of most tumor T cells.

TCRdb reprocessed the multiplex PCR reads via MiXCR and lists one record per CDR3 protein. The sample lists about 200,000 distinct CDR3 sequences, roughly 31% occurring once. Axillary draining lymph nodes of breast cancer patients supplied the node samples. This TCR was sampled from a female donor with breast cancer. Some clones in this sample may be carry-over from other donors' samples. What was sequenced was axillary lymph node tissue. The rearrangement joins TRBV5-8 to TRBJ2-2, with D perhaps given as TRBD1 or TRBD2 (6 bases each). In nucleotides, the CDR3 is TGTGCCAGCAGCTTGGGGACAGCGGGCTACACCGGGGAGCTGTTTTTT. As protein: CASSLGTAGYTGELFF.